Following are 29 T cell receptor beta chains from one sample sequenced in a study of cytomegalovirus exposure and HLA in healthy donors. In the PCR, 60 Vbeta and 13 Jbeta primers were used. Repertoires were generated with immunoSEQ multiplex PCR, while TCRdb's copy carries only in-frame clones and drops some. The data contain under 200,000 clones, roughly 73% of them singletons. The sequencing input was PBMCs. Source of these receptors: a woman in her 30s in good health and CMV-seronegative.

The chain couples TRBV7-6 to TRBJ2-3; D gene unclear. The CDR3 has 13 amino acids. The V end lost 0 bases, the J end lost 5 bases, and 6 bases lay between the germline ends. Germline V CDR1 and CDR2: SGHVS, FNYEAQ. DNA of the CDR3: TGTGCCAGCAGCTTAGCGCTCGGAGATACGCAGTATTTT. The encoded protein is CASSLALGDTQYF.

J is TRBJ1-1 and V is TRBV5-1, with 9 bases aligning to TRBD1. Trimming at V came to 3 bases and at J to 5 bases, leaving 8 bases not matched to a gene. The CDR3 has 15 residues. In germline, CDR1 is SGHRS, CDR2 YFSETQ. The CDR3 spells CASSSWDRATTEAFF. In DNA form, the CDR3 reads TGCGCCAGCAGCTCATGGGACAGGGCCACTACTGAAGCTTTCTTT.

This chain joins TRBV19 and TRBJ2-7; 9 bases line up with TRBD1. From germline, CDR1 is LNHDA and CDR2 SQIVND (reference sequence). This CDR3 is 15 amino acids long. The trim removed 6 bases at V and 5 bases at J, leaving 11 bases unmatched. CDR3 sequence reads: CASSRNPGQGHEQYF. For the CDR3, the DNA is TGTGCCAGTAGCAGAAATCCGGGACAGGGCCACGAGCAGTACTTC.

This chain links TRBV7-9 with TRBJ2-7, with no clear D. CDR1 and CDR2 from the germline V gene are SEHNR and FQNEAQ (reference sequence). Trimming pared 5 bases from V and 2 bases from J, leaving 13 bases between. This CDR3 comprises 14 residues. The CDR3 nucleotides read TGTGCCAGCAGCCGCAGTGGCAGGACCTACGAGCAGTACTTC. Translated: CASSRSGRTYEQYF.

The V gene is TRBV30, the J gene TRBJ2-7, with unresolved D. The CDR3 extends over 13 amino acids. Trimming stripped 3 bases from V and 0 bases from J, with 9 bases between. Germline CDR1 reads GTSNPN; CDR2 reads SVGIG (reference sequence). In DNA form, the CDR3 reads TGTGCCTGGAGCGCCGCGGCCTCCTACGAGCAGTACTTC. Its translation: CAWSAAASYEQYF.

This clone appeared a few times. This chain joins TRBV7-6 and TRBJ2-7, with D perhaps matching TRBD1 (6 bases). The CDR3 is made up of 13 amino acids. Trimming removed 4 bases at V and 1 base at J, with 8 bases between. Germline V CDR1 and CDR2: SGHVS, FNYEAQ. The CDR3 here is CASSSQGSYEQYF. In nucleotides, the CDR3 is TGTGCCAGCAGCTCACAGGGTTCCTACGAGCAGTACTTC. Full variable domain (missing parts from reference TRBV7-6 and TRBJ2-7): GAGVSQSPRYKVTKRGQDVALRCDPISGHVSLYWYRQALGQGPEFLTYFNYEAQQDKSGLPNDRFSAERPEGSISTLTIQRTEQRDSAMYRCASSSQGSYEQYFGPGTRLTVT.

The rearrangement joins TRBV6-5 to TRBJ1-1, with no clear D. Germline CDR1 MNHEY, CDR2 SVGAGI. Trimming pared 0 bases from V and 6 bases from J, leaving 14 bases between. The CDR3 is 15 residues long. The CDR3 DNA reads TGTGCCAGCAGTTACTCGGAGGGATTTGGGCCTGAAGCTTTCTTT. It encodes CASSYSEGFGPEAFF.

V gene TRBV4-1 combines with J gene TRBJ2-2, with D tentatively TRBD2 (5 bases). Germline loops: CDR1 MGHRA, CDR2 YSYEKL. The length of the CDR3 is 14 residues. V lost 4 bases, J lost 6 bases, and 12 bases lay in between. The CDR3, as DNA: TGCGCCAGCAGCCCCCGGACGGGGTCCGGGGAGCTGTTTTTT. Translation: CASSPRTGSGELFF.

This clone was seen just once. The V call is TRBV7-8, the J call TRBJ2-4, with a weak D call TRBD1 (6 bases). The CDR3 is 16 amino acids. The germline V and J ends were trimmed by 4 bases and 7 bases, with 20 bases remaining between them. Germline-derived CDR1 and CDR2 are SGHVS and FQNEAQ. CDR3 DNA sequence: TGTGCCAGCAGCTCCTATCGGGACACGAGGGGGAACATTCAGTACTTC. Its translation is CASSSYRDTRGNIQYF.

The table lists this clone with a few counts. This chain uses TRBV9 with TRBJ2-1; tentative D call: TRBD2 (7 bases). Germline V lookup: CDR1 SGDLS, CDR2 YYNGEE. The CDR3 totals 20 residues. V shed 4 bases and J shed 0 bases, with 26 bases lying between them. The CDR3 is CASSKEGGAITRSSYNEQFF. The CDR3 DNA reads as TGTGCCAGCAGCAAAGAGGGGGGGGCCATTACTAGGAGCTCCTACAATGAGCAGTTCTTC.

This chain uses TRBV9 with TRBJ2-1; D may be TRBD1 (6 bases). Trimming cost V 3 bases and J 2 bases, with 12 bases left between them. The CDR3 spans 15 residues. Germline-derived CDR1 and CDR2 are SGDLS and YYNGEE. The CDR3 bases are TGTGCCAGCAGCGCTAGGGGGTACGCCTACAATGAGCAGTTCTTC. It encodes CASSARGYAYNEQFF.

The J gene is TRBJ1-1, the V gene TRBV2; unclear D gene. The CDR3 runs to 14 residues. The germline V gene encodes CDR1 SNHLY and CDR2 FYNNEI. V was shortened by 6 bases and J by 1 base, with 12 bases between the two germline ends. The CDR3 DNA sequence: TGTGCCAGCAGCCCACTAATCAGGAACACTGAAGCTTTCTTT. Its translation is CASSPLIRNTEAFF.

The chain uses TRBV19 and TRBJ1-2; D is perhaps TRBD1 (5 bases). Germline assignment: CDR1 LNHDA and CDR2 SQIVND (reference sequence). V was cut by 5 bases and J by 4 bases, with 17 bases left in between. The CDR3 loop spans 15 amino acids. This chain's CDR3 is CASSLLLGLIYGYTF. For the CDR3, the DNA is TGTGCCAGTAGTTTACTTTTGGGACTGATCTATGGCTACACCTTC.

V usage is TRBV9 and J usage is TRBJ2-2; D ambiguous. The length of the CDR3 is 13 residues. CDR1 is SGDLS and CDR2 is YYNGEE in the germline V gene. V was shortened by 6 bases and J by 5 bases, with 11 bases between the two germline ends. DNA of the CDR3: TGTGCCAGCACCCCTTTTGAGACCGGGGAGCTGTTTTTT. Encoded protein: CASTPFETGELFF.

V is TRBV29-1 and J is TRBJ2-7, with D perhaps matching TRBD1 (5 bases). Germline loops: CDR1 SQVTM, CDR2 ANQGSEA. There are 15 residues in the CDR3. V was pared by 2 bases and J by 0 bases, with 14 bases between. The CDR3 is CSVEWVAGHSYEQYF. The CDR3 DNA reads TGCAGCGTTGAATGGGTGGCAGGACACTCCTACGAGCAGTACTTC.

CDR3: CASSFLGQSEQYF. For the CDR3, the DNA is TGTGCCAGCAGCTTCCTTGGACAGAGCGAGCAGTACTTC. The chain carries TRBV7-6 and TRBJ2-7, with D possibly TRBD1 on 6 matching bases. Germline lookup yields CDR1 SGHVS and CDR2 FNYEAQ. V was shortened by 3 bases and J by 6 bases, with 12 bases between the two germline ends. This CDR3 region has 13 residues. Based on the CDR3 plus reference TRBV7-6 and TRBJ2-7, the full variable domain is GAGVSQSPRYKVTKRGQDVALRCDPISGHVSLYWYRQALGQGPEFLTYFNYEAQQDKSGLPNDRFSAERPEGSISTLTIQRTEQRDSAMYRCASSFLGQSEQYFGPGTRLTVT.

The chain uses TRBV27 and TRBJ2-3; 9 nucleotides line up with TRBD2. Germline CDR1 is MNHEY and CDR2 is SMNVEV (reference sequence). The CDR3 runs to 16 residues. V was pared by 1 base and J by 1 base, with 3 bases of the junction left unmatched. CDR3 protein: CASSLFPSGGTDTQYF. CDR3 nucleotide sequence: TGTGCCAGCAGTTTATTCCCTAGCGGGGGCACAGATACGCAGTATTTT.

The chain joins TRBV27 to TRBJ2-2; possibly TRBD2 for D (5 bases). The CDR3 is 15 residues long. CDR1 and CDR2 from the germline V gene are MNHEY and SMNVEV (reference sequence). V was cut by 3 bases and J by 6 bases, with 14 bases left in between. Here the CDR3 DNA reads TGTGCCAGCAGTTTTCTCGGCGTGAGGGCCGGGGAGCTGTTTTTT. Translated: CASSFLGVRAGELFF.

In this sample, this clone turned up a few times. The CDR3: CASSLRGSTDTQYF. CDR3 bases: TGCGCCAGCAGCTTACGGGGGAGCACAGATACGCAGTATTTT. V gene TRBV5-1 combines with J gene TRBJ2-3; weak D call: TRBD2 (6 bases). This CDR3 is 14 amino acids long. Between the trimmed V and J ends, which lost 2 bases and 0 bases, there was a span of 7 bases. CDR1 and CDR2 (germline): SGHRS, YFSETQ.

This clone turned up a few times. In nucleotides, the CDR3 is TGCGCCAGCAGCTTGGAGACAGGGTACTACGAGCAGTACTTC. Translating gives CASSLETGYYEQYF. This sequence joins TRBV5-1 and TRBJ2-7; 7 positions agree with TRBD1. CDR1 SGHRS and CDR2 YFSETQ come from the germline V gene. The V and J ends lost 0 bases and 3 bases, in that order; junction bases with no gene match: 3. The CDR3 has 14 amino acids.

The chain couples TRBV21-1 to TRBJ2-5; the table names TRBD2, a call not compared with the DNA. TRBV21-1 is shown as a pseudogene. CDR3 size: 12 residues. The CDR3 region is CASSGLAGLKYF. CDR3 DNA: TGTGCCAGCAGCGGACTAGCGGGATTAAAGTACTTC.

The CDR3 sequence: CASSDPGLARTDTQYF. The CDR3 DNA sequence: TGTGCCAGCAGCGACCCCGGACTAGCGCGCACAGATACGCAGTATTTT. This sequence joins TRBV7-2 and TRBJ2-3, with TRBD2 matching over 9 bases. Germline values: CDR1 SGHTA, CDR2 FQGNSA. The V gene end was trimmed by 5 bases and the J gene end by 1 base; junction bases not matched to a gene: 7. The CDR3 is made up of 16 amino acids.

There are a few counts of this clone. This chain links TRBV7-6 with TRBJ2-7; 10 bases map to TRBD1. V dropped 4 bases and J dropped 3; count of bases not matched to a gene: 6. The germline gives CDR1 SGHVS, CDR2 FNYEAQ. This CDR3 comprises 15 residues. The CDR3 loop is CASSSGTGEGYEQYF. The CDR3 coding sequence is TGTGCCAGCAGCTCTGGGACAGGGGAAGGCTACGAGCAGTACTTC. Filled out from reference TRBV7-6 and TRBJ2-7, the complete variable domain reads GAGVSQSPRYKVTKRGQDVALRCDPISGHVSLYWYRQALGQGPEFLTYFNYEAQQDKSGLPNDRFSAERPEGSISTLTIQRTEQRDSAMYRCASSSGTGEGYEQYFGPGTRLTVT.

The chain carries TRBV10-3 and TRBJ1-3; 7 nucleotides line up with TRBD1. V shed 6 bases and J 3 bases; nucleotides not matched to a gene: 14. Germline CDR1 is ENHRY and CDR2 is SYGVKD. The CDR3 totals 17 residues. The CDR3 sequence is CAIRPDSGTDFGNTIYF. CDR3 bases: TGTGCCATCAGGCCCGACTCCGGGACAGATTTTGGAAACACCATATATTTT.

The chain employs TRBV18 and TRBJ1-1; D is unresolved. Trimming took off 3 bases at V and 0 bases at J, with 5 bases between the two ends. Germline V gene sequence: CDR1 KGHSH, CDR2 LQKENI. The CDR3 is 13 amino acids. This chain's CDR3 is CASSPGMNTEAFF. As DNA, the CDR3 is TGTGCCAGCTCACCCGGGATGAACACTGAAGCTTTCTTT.

The chain joins TRBV5-1 to TRBJ2-1, with unresolved D. Germline CDR1 and CDR2: SGHRS and YFSETQ. The ends were cut back, 1 base at V and 3 bases at J, with 17 bases in the middle. The CDR3 covers 17 residues. As DNA, the CDR3 is TGCGCCAGCAGCTTGACTGGAGCCCTTACATACTACAATGAGCAGTTCTTC. As protein: CASSLTGALTYYNEQFF.

This clone has only one observation. The chain carries TRBV6-1 and TRBJ1-2; D remains unclear. Trimming left V 4 bases short and J 8 bases short, with 23 bases between. The CDR3 has 16 residues. From germline, CDR1 is MNHNS and CDR2 SASEGT. CDR3 amino acids: CASSVPRTAGIRGYTF. CDR3 nucleotide sequence: TGTGCCAGCAGTGTCCCTCGAACCGCGGGGATCAGGGGCTACACCTTC.

The chain employs TRBV5-1 and TRBJ2-5; 8 bases fit TRBD1. Matching the DNA end better, TRBJ2-7 makes the J call doubtful. The CDR3 runs 19 residues. Germline values: CDR1 SGHRS, CDR2 YFSETQ. CDR3 region: CASSFRTGPRKVSSYEQYF. The CDR3 nucleotides read TGCGCCAGCAGCTTCCGGACAGGGCCACGTAAAGTTAGCTCCTACGAGCAGTACTTC.

This chain connects TRBV5-8 to TRBJ1-3, with 8 bases matching TRBD1. This CDR3 is built from 16 residues. Per germline, CDR1 SGHTS and CDR2 YDEGEE. V shed 4 bases and J 4 bases; nucleotides not matched to a gene: 10. The CDR3 here is CASSEGTGGGGNTIYF. For the CDR3, the DNA is TGTGCCAGCAGCGAGGGGACAGGCGGCGGGGGAAACACCATATATTTT. The variable domain in full, with the rest retrieved from reference TRBV5-8 and TRBJ1-3, is EAGVTQSPTHLIKTRGQQATLRCSPISGHTSVYWYQQALGLGLQFLLWYDEGEERNRGNFPPRFSGRQFPNYSSELNVNALELEDSALYLCASSEGTGGGGNTIYFGEGSWLTVV.